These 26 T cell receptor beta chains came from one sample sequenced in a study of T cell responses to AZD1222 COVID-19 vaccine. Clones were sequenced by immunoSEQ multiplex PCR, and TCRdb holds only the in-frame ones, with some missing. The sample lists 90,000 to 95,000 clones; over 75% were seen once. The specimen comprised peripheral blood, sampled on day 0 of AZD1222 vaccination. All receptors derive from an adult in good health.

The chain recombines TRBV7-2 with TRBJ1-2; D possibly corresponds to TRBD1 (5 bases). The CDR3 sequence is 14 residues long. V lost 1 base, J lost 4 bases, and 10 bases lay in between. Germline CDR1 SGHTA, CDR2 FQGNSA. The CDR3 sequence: CASSLEPGTYGYTF. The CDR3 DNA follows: TGTGCCAGCAGCTTAGAGCCGGGGACCTATGGCTACACCTTC.

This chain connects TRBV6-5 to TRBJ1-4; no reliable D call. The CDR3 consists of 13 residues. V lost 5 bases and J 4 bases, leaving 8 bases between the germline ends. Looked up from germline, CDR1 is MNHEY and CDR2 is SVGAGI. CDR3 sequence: CASSPYNNEKLFF. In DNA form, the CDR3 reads TGTGCCAGCAGTCCCTACAATAATGAAAAACTGTTTTTT.

The CDR3 sequence is CASSPLVGGGEAFF. CDR3 nucleotide sequence: TGTGCCAGCTCACCTCTCGTGGGAGGGGGTGAAGCTTTCTTT. V gene TRBV18 combines with J gene TRBJ1-1, with a tentative D call TRBD1 (6 bases). The CDR3 runs 14 residues. The germline gives CDR1 KGHSH, CDR2 LQKENI. V was shortened by 3 bases and J by 7 bases, with 15 bases between the two germline ends.

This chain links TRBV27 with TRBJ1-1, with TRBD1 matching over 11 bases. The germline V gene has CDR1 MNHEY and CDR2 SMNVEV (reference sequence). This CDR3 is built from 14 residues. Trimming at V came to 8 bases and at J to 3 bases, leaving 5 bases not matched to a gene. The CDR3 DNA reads TGTGCCAGCGGAAGGGACAGGGGGTACACTGAAGCTTTCTTT. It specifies CASGRDRGYTEAFF.

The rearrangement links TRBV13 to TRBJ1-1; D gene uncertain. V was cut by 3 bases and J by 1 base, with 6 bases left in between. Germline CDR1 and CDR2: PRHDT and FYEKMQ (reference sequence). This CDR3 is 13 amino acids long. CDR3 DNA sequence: TGTGCCAGCAGCTTTACCGGGAACACTGAAGCTTTCTTT. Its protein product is CASSFTGNTEAFF.

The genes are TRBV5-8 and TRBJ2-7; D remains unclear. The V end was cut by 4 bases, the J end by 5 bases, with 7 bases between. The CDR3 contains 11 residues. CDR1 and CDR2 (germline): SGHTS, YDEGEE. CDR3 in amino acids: CASSVRDEQYF. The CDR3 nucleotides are TGTGCCAGCAGCGTCAGAGACGAGCAGTACTTC.

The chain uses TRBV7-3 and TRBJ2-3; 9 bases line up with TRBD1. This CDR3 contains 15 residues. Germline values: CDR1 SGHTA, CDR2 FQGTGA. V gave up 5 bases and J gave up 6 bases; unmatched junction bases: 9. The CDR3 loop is CASSARTGVSDTQYF. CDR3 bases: TGTGCCAGCAGCGCCAGGACAGGGGTCTCGGATACGCAGTATTTT.

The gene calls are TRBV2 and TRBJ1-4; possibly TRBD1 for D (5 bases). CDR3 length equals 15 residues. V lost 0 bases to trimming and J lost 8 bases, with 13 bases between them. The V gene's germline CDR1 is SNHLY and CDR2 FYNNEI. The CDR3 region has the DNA TGTGCCAGCAGTGAAGCAGGACAAAGGTGGGAAAAACTGTTTTTT. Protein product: CASSEAGQRWEKLFF.

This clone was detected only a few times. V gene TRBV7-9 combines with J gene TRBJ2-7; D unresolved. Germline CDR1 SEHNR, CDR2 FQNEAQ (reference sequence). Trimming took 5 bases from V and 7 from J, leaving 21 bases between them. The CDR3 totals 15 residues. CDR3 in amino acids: CASSRPGDNSGEQYF. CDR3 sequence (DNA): TGTGCCAGCAGCCGTCCCGGAGATAACTCCGGAGAGCAGTACTTC. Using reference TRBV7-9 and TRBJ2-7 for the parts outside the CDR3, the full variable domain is DTGVSQNPRHKITKRGQNVTFRCDPISEHNRLYWYRQTLGQGPEFLTYFQNEAQLEKSRLLSDRFSAERPKGSFSTLEIQRTEQGDSAMYLCASSRPGDNSGEQYFGPGTRLTVT.

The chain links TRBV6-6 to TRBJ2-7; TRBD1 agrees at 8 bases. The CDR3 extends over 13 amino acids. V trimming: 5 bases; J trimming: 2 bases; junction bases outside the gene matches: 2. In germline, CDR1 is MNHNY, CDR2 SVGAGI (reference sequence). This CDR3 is CASSQQGAYEQYF. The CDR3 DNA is TGTGCCAGCAGTCAACAGGGGGCCTACGAGCAGTACTTC.

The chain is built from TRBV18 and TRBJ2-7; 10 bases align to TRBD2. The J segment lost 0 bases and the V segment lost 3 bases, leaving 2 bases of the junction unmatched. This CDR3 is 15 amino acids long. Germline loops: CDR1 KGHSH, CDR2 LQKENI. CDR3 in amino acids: CASSPQREGSYEQYF. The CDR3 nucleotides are TGTGCCAGCTCACCCCAGCGGGAGGGCTCCTACGAGCAGTACTTC.

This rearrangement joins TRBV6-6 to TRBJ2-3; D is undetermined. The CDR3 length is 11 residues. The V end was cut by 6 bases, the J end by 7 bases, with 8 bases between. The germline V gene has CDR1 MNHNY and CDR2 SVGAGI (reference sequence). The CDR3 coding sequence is TGTGCCAGCAGGACGATGAATACGCAGTATTTT. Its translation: CASRTMNTQYF.

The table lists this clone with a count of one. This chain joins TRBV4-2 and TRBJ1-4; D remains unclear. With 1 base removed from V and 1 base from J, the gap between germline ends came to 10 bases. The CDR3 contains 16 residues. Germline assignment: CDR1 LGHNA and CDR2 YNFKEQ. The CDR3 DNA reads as TGTGCCAGCAGCCAAGGCGTAGGGCGAACTAATGAAAAACTGTTTTTT. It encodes CASSQGVGRTNEKLFF.

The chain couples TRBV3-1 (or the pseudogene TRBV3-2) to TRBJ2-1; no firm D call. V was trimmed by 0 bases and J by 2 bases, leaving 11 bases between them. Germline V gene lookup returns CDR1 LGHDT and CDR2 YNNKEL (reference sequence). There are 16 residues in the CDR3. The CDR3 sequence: CASSQDISFPYNEQFF. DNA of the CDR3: TGTGCCAGCAGCCAAGATATCAGTTTCCCCTACAATGAGCAGTTCTTC.

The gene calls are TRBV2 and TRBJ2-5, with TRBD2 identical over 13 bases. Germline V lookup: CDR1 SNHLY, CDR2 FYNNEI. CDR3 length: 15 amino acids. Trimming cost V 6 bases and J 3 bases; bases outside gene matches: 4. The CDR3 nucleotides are TGTGCCAGCAGAGGCGGACTAGCGGGGGAAGAGACCCAGTACTTC. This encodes CASRGGLAGEETQYF.

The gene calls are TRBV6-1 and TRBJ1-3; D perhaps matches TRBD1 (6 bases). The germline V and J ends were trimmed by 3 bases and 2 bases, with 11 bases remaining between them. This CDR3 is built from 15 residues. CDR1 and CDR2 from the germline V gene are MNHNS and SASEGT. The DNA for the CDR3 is TGTGCCAGCAGTGAGGTGGGACAAGCTGGAAACACCATATATTTT. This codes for CASSEVGQAGNTIYF.

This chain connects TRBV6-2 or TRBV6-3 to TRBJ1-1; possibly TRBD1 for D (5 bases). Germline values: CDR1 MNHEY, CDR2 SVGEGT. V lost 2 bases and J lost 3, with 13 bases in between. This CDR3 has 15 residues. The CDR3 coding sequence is TGTGCCAGCAGTTACCCGCAGGGCCCCTACACTGAAGCTTTCTTT. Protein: CASSYPQGPYTEAFF.

CDR3 coding DNA: TGTGCCAGCAGCTTCCCTTTCTCAGGGGCCGACACTGAAGCTTTCTTT. This translates into CASSFPFSGADTEAFF. This chain joins TRBV5-4 and TRBJ1-1; tentatively, D is TRBD1 (6 bases). The CDR3 loop spans 16 amino acids. The V end lost 2 bases, the J end lost 3 bases, and 17 bases lay between the germline ends. In germline, CDR1 is SGHNT, CDR2 YYREEE (reference sequence).

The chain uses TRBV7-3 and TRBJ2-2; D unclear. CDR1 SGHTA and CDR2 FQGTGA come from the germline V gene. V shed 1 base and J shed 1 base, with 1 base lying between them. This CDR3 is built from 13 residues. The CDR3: CASSLRNTGELFF. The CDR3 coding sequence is TGTGCCAGCAGCTTAAGGAACACCGGGGAGCTGTTTTTT.

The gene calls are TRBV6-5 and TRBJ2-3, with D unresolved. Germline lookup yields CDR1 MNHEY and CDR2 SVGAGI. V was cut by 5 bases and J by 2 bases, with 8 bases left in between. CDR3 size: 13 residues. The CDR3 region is CASSPEYTDTQYF. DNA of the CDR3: TGTGCCAGCAGTCCAGAGTACACAGATACGCAGTATTTT.

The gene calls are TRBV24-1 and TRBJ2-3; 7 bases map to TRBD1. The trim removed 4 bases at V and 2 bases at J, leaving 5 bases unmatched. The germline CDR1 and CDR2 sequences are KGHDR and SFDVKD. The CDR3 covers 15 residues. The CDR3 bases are TGTGCCACCAGTGACTTGGGACAGTACACAGATACGCAGTATTTT. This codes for CATSDLGQYTDTQYF.

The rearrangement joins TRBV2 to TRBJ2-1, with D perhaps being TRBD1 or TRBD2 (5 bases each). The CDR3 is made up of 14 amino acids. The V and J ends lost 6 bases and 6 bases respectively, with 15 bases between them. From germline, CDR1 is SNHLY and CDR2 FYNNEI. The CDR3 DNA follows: TGTGCCAGCAGCGTAGGGACCCCCGGCAATGAGCAGTTCTTC. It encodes CASSVGTPGNEQFF.

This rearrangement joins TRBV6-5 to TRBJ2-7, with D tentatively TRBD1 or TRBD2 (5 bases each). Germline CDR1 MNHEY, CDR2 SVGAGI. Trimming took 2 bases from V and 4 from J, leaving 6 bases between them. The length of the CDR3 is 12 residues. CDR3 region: CASSYEGYEQYF. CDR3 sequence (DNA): TGTGCCAGCAGTTACGAGGGGTACGAGCAGTACTTC.

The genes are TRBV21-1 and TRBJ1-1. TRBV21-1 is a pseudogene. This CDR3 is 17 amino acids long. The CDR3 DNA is TGTGCCAGCAGCAATAGGACATATAGGGGGGAGAACACTGAAGCTTTCTTT. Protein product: CASSNRTYRGENTEAFF.

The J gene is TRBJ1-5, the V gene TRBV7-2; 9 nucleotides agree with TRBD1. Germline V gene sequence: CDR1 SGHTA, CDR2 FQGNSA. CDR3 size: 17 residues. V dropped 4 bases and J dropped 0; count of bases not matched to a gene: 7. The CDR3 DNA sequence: TGTGCCAGCAGCTGGGACAGGGAAGGGGTTAGCAATCAGCCCCAGCATTTT. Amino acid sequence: CASSWDREGVSNQPQHF.

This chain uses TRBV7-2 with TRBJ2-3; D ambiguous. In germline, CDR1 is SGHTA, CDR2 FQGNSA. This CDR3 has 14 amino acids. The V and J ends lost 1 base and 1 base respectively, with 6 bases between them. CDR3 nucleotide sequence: TGTGCCAGCAGCTTAGTTCGGGGCACAGATACGCAGTATTTT. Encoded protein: CASSLVRGTDTQYF.